One TCR beta chain is described in this entry. The antigen is not known. PCR involved 60 Vbeta and 13 Jbeta primers. Sequenced by immunoSEQ multiplex PCR; TCRdb stores in-frame clones only, minus some. The sample records roughly 190,000 clones, more than 60% being singletons. The data were obtained in a study of cytomegalovirus exposure and HLA in healthy donors. The CDR3 length is 16 residues. The germline V gene has CDR1 SGHTA and CDR2 FQGNSA. The V and J ends lost 2 bases and 5 bases, in that order; junction bases with no gene match: 9. The study's findings and limits: The study designated 150 or so TCR beta chains cytomegalovirus-associated. Common viral pathogens (according to a later analysis) appeared linked to several of the most significant clusters. Previous analysis showed most TCR beta V segments were productive about 87% or about 30% of the time. TRBV6-2, TRBV6-3 and other indistinguishable V segments were excluded.

The source material was PBMCs. The receptor comes from a woman in her twenties or thirties in good health and CMV-seropositive. This chain uses TRBV7-2 with TRBJ2-5; 9 bases fit TRBD2. This CDR3 is CASSLQRLAGLETQYF. DNA of the CDR3: TGTGCCAGCAGCTTACAGAGGCTAGCGGGATTGGAGACCCAGTACTTC.